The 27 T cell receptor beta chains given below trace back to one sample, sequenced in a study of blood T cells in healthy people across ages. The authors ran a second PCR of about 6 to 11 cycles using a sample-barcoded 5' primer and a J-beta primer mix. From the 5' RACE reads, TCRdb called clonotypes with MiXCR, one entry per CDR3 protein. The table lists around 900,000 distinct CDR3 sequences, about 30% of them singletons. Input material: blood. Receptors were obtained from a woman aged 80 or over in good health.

CDR3 sequence: CAWSAYAYRLLYYGYTF. CDR3 DNA sequence: TGTGCCTGGAGCGCCTACGCATACAGGTTATTGTACTATGGCTACACCTTC. The genes are TRBV30 and TRBJ1-2; tentatively, D is TRBD1 (5 bases). V was clipped by 3 bases and J by 3 bases, with 23 bases between them. This CDR3 comprises 17 residues. Germline-derived CDR1 and CDR2 are GTSNPN and SVGIG (reference sequence).

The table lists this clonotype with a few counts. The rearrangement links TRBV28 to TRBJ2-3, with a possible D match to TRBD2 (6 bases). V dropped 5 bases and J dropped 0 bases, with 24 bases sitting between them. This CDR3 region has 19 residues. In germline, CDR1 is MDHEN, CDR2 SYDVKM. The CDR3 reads CASSTPGRSEPASTDTQYF. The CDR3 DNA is TGTGCCAGCAGTACTCCCGGGAGAAGTGAACCGGCTAGCACAGATACGCAGTATTTT.

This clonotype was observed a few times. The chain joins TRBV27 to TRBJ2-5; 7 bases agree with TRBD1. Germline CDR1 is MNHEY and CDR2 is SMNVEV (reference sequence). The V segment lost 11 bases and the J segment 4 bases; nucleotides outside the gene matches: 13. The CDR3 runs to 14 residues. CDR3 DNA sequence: TGTGCCCCCAACAGAGGGGGCGGTGGAGAGACCCAGTACTTC. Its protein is CAPNRGGGGETQYF.

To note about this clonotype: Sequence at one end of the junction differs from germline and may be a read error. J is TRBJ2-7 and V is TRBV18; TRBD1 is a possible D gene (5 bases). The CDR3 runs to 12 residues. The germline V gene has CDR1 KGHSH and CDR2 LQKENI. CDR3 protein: CVSSPGSYEQYF. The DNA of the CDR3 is TGTGTCAGCTCCCCAGGGTCTTACGAGCAGTACTTC.

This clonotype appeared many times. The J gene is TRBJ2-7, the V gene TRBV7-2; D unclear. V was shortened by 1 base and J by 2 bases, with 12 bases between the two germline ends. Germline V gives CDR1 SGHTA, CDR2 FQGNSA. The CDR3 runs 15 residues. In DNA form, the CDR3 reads TGTGCCAGCAGCTTAGGCACTCCTCCGCCCTACGAGCAGTACTTC. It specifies CASSLGTPPPYEQYF.

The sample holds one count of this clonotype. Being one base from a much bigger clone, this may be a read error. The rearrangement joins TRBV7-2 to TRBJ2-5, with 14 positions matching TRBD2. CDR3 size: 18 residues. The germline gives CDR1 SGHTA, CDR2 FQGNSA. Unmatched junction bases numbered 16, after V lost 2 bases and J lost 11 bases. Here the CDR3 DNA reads TGTGCCAGCAGCTTACGGACTAGCGGGGGGCTTTCCTACAATGAGCAGTACTTC. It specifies CASSLRTSGGLSYNEQYF. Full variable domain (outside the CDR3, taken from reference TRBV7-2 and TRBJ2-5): GAGVSQSPSNKVTEKGKDVELRCDPISGHTALYWYRQSLGQGLEFLIYFQGNSAPDKSGLPSDRFSAERTGGSVSTLTIQRTQQEDSAVYLCASSLRTSGGLSYNEQYFGPGTRLLVL.

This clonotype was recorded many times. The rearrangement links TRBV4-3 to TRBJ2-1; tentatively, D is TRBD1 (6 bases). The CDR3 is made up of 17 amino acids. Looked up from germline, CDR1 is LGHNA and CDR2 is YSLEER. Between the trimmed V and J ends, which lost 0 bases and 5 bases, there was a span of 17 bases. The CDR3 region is CASSQDFIRGKDNEQFF. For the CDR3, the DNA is TGCGCCAGCAGCCAAGATTTCATAAGGGGGAAGGACAATGAGCAGTTCTTC.

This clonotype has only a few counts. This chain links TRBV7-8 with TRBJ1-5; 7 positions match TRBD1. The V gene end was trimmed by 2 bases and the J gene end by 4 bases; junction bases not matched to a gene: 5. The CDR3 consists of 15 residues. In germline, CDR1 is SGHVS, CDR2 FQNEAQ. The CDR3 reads CASSLLRGQNQPQHF. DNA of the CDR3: TGTGCCAGCAGCTTACTTAGGGGGCAGAATCAGCCCCAGCATTTT.

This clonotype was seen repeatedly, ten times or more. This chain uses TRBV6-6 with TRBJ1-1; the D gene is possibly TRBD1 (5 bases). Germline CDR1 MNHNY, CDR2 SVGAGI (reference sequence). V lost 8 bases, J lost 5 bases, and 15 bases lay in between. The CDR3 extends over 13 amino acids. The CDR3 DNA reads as TGTGCCAGCCAGCAGGGAGGATTGACTGAAGCTTTCTTT. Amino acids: CASQQGGLTEAFF.

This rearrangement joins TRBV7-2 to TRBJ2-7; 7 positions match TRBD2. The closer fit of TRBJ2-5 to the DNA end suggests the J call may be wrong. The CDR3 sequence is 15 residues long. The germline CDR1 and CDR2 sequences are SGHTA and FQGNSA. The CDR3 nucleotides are TGTGCCAGCAGCTTATCTGGCGGGGGTTGGGAGACCCAGTACTTC. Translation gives CASSLSGGGWETQYF.

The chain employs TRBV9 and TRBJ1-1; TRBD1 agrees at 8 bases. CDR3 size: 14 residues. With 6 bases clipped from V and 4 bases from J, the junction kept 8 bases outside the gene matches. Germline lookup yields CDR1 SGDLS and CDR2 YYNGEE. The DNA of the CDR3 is TGTGCCAGCACCCTCATACAGGGGGGCACTGAAGCTTTCTTT. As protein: CASTLIQGGTEAFF.

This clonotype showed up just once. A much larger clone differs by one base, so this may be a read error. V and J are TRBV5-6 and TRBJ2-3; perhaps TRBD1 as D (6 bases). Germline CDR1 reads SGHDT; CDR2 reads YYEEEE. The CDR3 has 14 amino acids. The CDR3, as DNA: TGTGCCGGCAGCTTGGTCAGGGGTGCAGATACGCAGTATTTT. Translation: CAGSLVRGADTQYF.

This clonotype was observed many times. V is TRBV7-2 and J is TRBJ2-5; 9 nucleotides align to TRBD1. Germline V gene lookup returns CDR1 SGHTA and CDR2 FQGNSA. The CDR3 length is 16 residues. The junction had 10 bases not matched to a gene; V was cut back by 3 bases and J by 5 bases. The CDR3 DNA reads TGTGCCAGCAGCTTTACCCCGGGACAGGGCGGGGAGACCCAGTACTTC. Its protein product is CASSFTPGQGGETQYF.

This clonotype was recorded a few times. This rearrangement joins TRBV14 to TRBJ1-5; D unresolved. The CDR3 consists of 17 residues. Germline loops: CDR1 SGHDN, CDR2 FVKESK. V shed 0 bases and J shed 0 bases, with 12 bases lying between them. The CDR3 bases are TGTGCCAGCAGCCAAGAGTCCATTCATAATAGCAATCAGCCCCAGCATTTT. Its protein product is CASSQESIHNSNQPQHF.

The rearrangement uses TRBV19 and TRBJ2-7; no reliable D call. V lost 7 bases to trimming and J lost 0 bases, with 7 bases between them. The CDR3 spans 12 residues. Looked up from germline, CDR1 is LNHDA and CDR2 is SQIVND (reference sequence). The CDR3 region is CASMGYSYEQYF. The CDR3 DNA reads TGTGCCAGTATGGGGTACTCCTACGAGCAGTACTTC. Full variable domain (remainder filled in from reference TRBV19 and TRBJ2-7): DGGITQSPKYLFRKEGQNVTLSCEQNLNHDAMYWYRQDPGQGLRLIYYSQIVNDFQKGDIAEGYSVSREKKESFPLTVTSAQKNPTAFYLCASMGYSYEQYFGPGTRLTVT.

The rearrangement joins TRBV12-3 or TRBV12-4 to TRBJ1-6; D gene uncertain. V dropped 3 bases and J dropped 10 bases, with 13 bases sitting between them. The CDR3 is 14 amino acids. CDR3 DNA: TGTGCCAGCAGTTTCGAGGGAGGTATGTCACCCCTCCACTTT. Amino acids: CASSFEGGMSPLHF.

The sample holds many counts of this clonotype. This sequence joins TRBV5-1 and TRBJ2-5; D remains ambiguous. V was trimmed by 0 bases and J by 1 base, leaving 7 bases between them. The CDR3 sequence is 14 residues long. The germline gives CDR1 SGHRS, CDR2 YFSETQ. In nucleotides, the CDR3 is TGCGCCAGCAGCTTGGAAGGGCTCCAAGAGACCCAGTACTTC. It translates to CASSLEGLQETQYF.

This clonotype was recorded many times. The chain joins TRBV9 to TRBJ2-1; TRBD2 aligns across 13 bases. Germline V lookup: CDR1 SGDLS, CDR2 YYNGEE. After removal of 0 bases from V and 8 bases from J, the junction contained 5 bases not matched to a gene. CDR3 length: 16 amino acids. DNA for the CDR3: TGTGCCAGCAGCGTAGAACTAGCGGGGGGGCGGGATGAGCAGTTCTTC. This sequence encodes CASSVELAGGRDEQFF.

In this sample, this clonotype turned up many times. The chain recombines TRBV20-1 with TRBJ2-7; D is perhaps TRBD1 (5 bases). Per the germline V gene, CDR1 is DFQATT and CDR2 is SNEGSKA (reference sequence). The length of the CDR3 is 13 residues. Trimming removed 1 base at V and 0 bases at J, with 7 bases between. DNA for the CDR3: TGCAGTGCTAGAGGGACACCCTCCTACGAGCAGTACTTC. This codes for CSARGTPSYEQYF.

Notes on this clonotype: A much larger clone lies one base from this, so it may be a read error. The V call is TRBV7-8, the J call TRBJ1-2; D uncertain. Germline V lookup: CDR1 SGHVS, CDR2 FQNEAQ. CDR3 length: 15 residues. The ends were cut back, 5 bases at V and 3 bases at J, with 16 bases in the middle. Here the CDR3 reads CASSTTSPRDYGYTF. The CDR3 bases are TGTGCCAGCAGCACCACTAGTCCAAGGGACTATGGCTACACCTTC. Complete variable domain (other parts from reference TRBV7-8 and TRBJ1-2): GAGVSQSPRYKVAKRGQDVALRCDPISGHVSLFWYQQALGQGPEFLTYFQNEAQLDKSGLPSDRFFAERPEGSVSTLKIQRTQQEDSAVYLCASSTTSPRDYGYTFGSGTRLTVV.

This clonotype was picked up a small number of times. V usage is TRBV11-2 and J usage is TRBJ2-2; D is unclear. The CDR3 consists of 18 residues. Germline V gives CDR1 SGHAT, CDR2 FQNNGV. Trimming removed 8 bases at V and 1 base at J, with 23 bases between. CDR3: CASLEPVVQPGNTGELFF. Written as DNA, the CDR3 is TGTGCCAGCCTAGAACCCGTTGTCCAGCCAGGGAACACCGGGGAGCTGTTTTTT.

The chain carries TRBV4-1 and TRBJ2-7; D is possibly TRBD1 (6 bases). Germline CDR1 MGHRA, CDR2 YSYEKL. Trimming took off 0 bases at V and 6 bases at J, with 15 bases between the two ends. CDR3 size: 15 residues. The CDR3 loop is CASSQEGHARGEQYF. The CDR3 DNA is TGCGCCAGCAGCCAAGAGGGACACGCCCGGGGCGAGCAGTACTTC.

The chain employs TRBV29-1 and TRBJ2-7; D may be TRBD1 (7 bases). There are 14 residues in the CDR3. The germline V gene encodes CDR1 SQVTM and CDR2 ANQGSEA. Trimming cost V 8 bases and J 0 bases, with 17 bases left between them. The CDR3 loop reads CSFRTGGVSYEQYF. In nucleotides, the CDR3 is TGCAGCTTTAGGACAGGAGGGGTCTCCTACGAGCAGTACTTC.

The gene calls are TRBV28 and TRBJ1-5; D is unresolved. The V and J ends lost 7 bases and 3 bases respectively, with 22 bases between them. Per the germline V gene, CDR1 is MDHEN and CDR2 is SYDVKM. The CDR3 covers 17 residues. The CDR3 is CASTQIVVPDYNQPQHF. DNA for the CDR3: TGTGCCAGCACCCAGATCGTGGTACCAGATTACAATCAGCCCCAGCATTTT.

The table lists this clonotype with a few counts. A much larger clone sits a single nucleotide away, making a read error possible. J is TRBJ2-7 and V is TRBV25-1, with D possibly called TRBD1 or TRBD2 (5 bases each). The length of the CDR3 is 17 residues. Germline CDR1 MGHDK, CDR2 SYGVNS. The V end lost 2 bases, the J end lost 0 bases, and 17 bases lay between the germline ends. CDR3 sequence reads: CASSERVWGIGSYEQYF. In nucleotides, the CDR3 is TGTGCCAGCAGTGAACGGGTCTGGGGGATAGGCTCCTACGAGCAGTACTTC.

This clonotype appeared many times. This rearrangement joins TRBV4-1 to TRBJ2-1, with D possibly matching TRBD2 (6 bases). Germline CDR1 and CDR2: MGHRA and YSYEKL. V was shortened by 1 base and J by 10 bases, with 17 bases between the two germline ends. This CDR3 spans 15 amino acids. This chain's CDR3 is CASSQAGEHRMEQFF. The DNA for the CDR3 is TGCGCCAGCAGCCAAGCGGGGGAGCACCGCATGGAGCAGTTCTTC.

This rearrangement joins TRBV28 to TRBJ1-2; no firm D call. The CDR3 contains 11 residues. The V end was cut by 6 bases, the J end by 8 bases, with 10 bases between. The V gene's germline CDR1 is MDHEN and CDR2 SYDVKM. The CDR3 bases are TGTGCCAGCAGCTCTAAAGTCGGCTACACCTTC. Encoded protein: CASSSKVGYTF.